Sequencing of this T cell receptor (beta chain) was carried out in a study of cytomegalovirus exposure and HLA in healthy donors (dated by TCRdb to the late 2010s). Regarding the complete study: In an earlier analysis of several hundred of the donors, approximately 300 Gb of sequence data and just under 120 million unique TCR beta sequences from roughly 200 million T cells were reported. On average, about 200,000 unique TCR beta nucleotide sequences were sequenced per donor among fewer than 500 genotyped donors of the cohort, with approximately 18% of those sequences being non-productive. Typing coverage varied by locus: about 620-640 donors for A, B, C, DRB1 and DQB1; under 550 for DQA1; nearly 610 for DPA1; around 490 for DPB1. To predict cytomegalovirus infection status, the study brought together high-throughput TCR immunosequencing, statistical association of individual TCRs with disease status, and machine learning. Using immunosequencing, the study profiled T cell repertoires from about 620 subjects and related those repertoires to cytomegalovirus serostatus. Several DR-DQ haplotypes were handled as single units for association and clustering because linkage in the cohort was strong. Among the roughly 400 genotyped donors, around 79% belonged to the genetic ancestry cluster associated with self-reported Caucasian donors. An earlier analysis of some 500 of the donors used high-throughput TCR beta sequencing to judge whether each TCR beta V gene segment behaved as functional or pseudogenic. A later genetic analysis used genome-wide SNP genotypes for about 60% of the roughly 700 donors, treating that subset as a discovery cohort. An early release that covered about 640 HLA-typed donors contained around 300 gigabases of sequencing data and tens of millions of unique TCR sequences. In addition to the first cohort of about 650 subjects, a separate validation cohort of approximately 110 different subjects was used. The study was designed to test whether signatures of past pathogen exposure could be identified by cataloging public T cell receptors. In the later analysis, no new phenotypic data were used to find candidate immune exposures; instead, reliance was placed on TCR beta sequences and their occurrence across donors. Donor age, sex, ethnicity and CMV serostatus were compiled alongside the repertoire data. HLA typing covered class I and class II loci at four-digit resolution. Every repertoire in the discovery cohort had been generated on one and the same sequencing platform. In a later analysis, previously published TCR beta repertoires from hundreds of donors were re-analyzed and high-resolution HLA genotyping was added so that TCR occurrence patterns could be studied.

The V and J ends are trimmed by 2 bases and 2 bases, leaving 12 bases between them. CDR3 length: 15 amino acids, cysteine to phenylalanine. Only the CDR3 DNA is retained, 45 bases long and in frame from the first base. The CDR1 and CDR2 encoded by the germline V gene are KGHSH and LQKENI. Receptor libraries were prepared by the immunoSEQ multiplex PCR assay. A mixture of 60 forward primers for TCR Vbeta segments and 13 reverse primers for TCR Jbeta segments was used in the multiplex PCR. The CDR3 region of rearranged TCR beta genes was amplified from genomic DNA with a multiplex PCR assay. Amplified TCR beta libraries were sequenced as 87-base-pair reads on the Illumina HiSeq System. As for the authors' bioinformatics: Across the 700 or so repertoires, a later analysis counted 80 million or so unique TCR beta chains, roughly 11 million of which were shared by at least two donors. Raw reads were error-corrected and collapsed into unique sequences by a nearest-neighbor algorithm in which closely related sequences were merged to remove PCR and sequencing errors. To assign V, D and J gene segments, CDR3 sequences were aligned to IMGT reference sequences. For a sequence to be retained, a match of at least six nucleotides was required to both a V gene segment and a J gene segment. A rearrangement was called productive if the CDR3 had no stop codons and remained in frame with V and J, and every other rearrangement was called non-productive. CDR3 was defined by IMGT convention, running from the second conserved V-encoded cysteine to the conserved J-encoded phenylalanine. The earlier analysis of about 610 of the donors excluded sequences that lacked an unambiguous match to a single V gene segment. An earlier analysis of some 500 of the donors classified V segments as functional when productive rearrangements were above 56.7% and as segregating when the standard deviation between donors was above 5%. A statistical classification framework was built to diagnose cytomegalovirus status from the catalog of TCR beta chain sequences. In a later analysis, TCR nucleotide sequences were compared against IMGT/GENE-DB human TR gene sequences so that V and J genes could be assigned. The TCRdist pipeline was used in a later analysis to assign CDR3 sequences and most-parsimonious VDJ recombination scenarios. In a later analysis, every TCR beta chain was defined by the combination of its CDR3 amino acid sequence and its V-gene family, and reads without a unique V-gene family were dropped. As a way to deal with suspected cross-contamination and a sequencing artifact, a later analysis dropped 450 to 700 nucleotide sequences that were highly shared and had low generation probability. For each public chain, a later analysis derived a clonal expansion index from normalized ranks of inferred template counts within each repertoire. Generation probabilities in a later analysis came from a VDJ recombination model fitted to out-of-frame rearrangements, and those results were checked against IGoR. In a later analysis, hypergeometric tests were used to score TCR-TCR, TCR-HLA and TCR-CMV co-occurrence, with a repertoire-size bias correction applied to TCR pairs. A later analysis estimated false discovery rates by permuting HLA or CMV assignments 20 times. In a later analysis, co-occurring TCRs were grouped using DBSCAN, with TCRdist sequence similarity added in when clustering inside HLA-allele-positive subsets. Co-occurrence clustering excluded repertoires with fewer than 30,000 or more than 120,000 public chains, plus five with anomalous nucleotide sharing. This is the immuneACCESS table as TCRdb keeps it, with only in-frame sequences that have V and J called. A part of the clones is gone; compared with another copy, unresolved V genes explain less than half, and the rest is unexplained. From that table come the V and J calls and clone size; the DNA was used to work out D and trimming. The sample's table lists a count of 60,000 to 90,000 clones. The top ten clones comprise about 5% of the sample.

As regards this clone: Its cognate antigen has yet to be identified.

The cohort was made up of around 720 healthy bone marrow donors. At the time of sampling, every cohort member was nominally healthy, though immune exposures that went unrecorded were likely present. The donor tested CMV seropositive and was one of the 289 seropositive cohort members. Each donor provided a peripheral blood sample, and peripheral blood mononuclear cells were used for TCR beta sequencing. The Qiagen DNeasy Blood Extraction Kit was used to extract genomic DNA from the blood cell samples. The full study reports these points: Across donors, most TCR sequences were observed very rarely, whereas some public TCRs were present in many individuals. Only TCR beta chains were sequenced in this cohort, and the absence of alpha or paired-chain data limited detectable features. For the cohort, immune exposure information was limited to CMV serostatus. A few of the identified cytomegalovirus-associated TCR beta chains were confirmed in vitro to be specific for cytomegalovirus antigens. In a later genetic analysis, a missense DCLRE1C variant was associated with V-gene and J-gene trimming of TCR beta chains, and the association was replicated in an independent cohort. According to a later analysis, TCR association rates differed among HLA loci, with DRB1 alleles showing the most associated TCRs and HLA-C alleles showing the fewest. Because counts were too low, about 15 rarely observed V segments, including chromosome 9 orphons, were left out of the earlier analysis of 587 of the donors. A later analysis associated 15,000 to 20,000 TCR beta sequences with specific HLA alleles at a false discovery rate of 0.05. A total of roughly 160 TCR beta chains were listed by the study as associated with cytomegalovirus. A later genetic analysis reported fewer N-insertions in productive TCRs among donors in an Asian-associated ancestry cluster than the 666-donor mean. When HLA alleles, especially DR and DQ, strongly co-occurred, attributing TCR associations to individual alleles was difficult. A further reported finding was that TCR beta sequences accurately predicted the HLA-A and HLA-B alleles for most subjects in the first cohort. Sequencing depth was assumed to be roughly uniform across donors in the presence/absence analyses, though that assumption may not hold. The classifier was reported to diagnose cytomegalovirus status with high specificity and sensitivity in both the original and validation cohorts. In a later analysis, several top co-occurrence clusters were reported to appear linked to parvovirus B19, influenza, CMV and Epstein-Barr virus. Because some donors lacked HLA typing at each locus, the association tests relied only on the typed subset. According to the authors, the approach could potentially be generalized to other disease states and immunological phenotypes. Compared with equally common non-associated chains, HLA-associated TCR beta chains in a later analysis were more clonally expanded and had lower generation probabilities. A cluster of highly shared sequence variants was judged likely to be a technical artifact of the sequencing pipeline. Broadly in line with IMGT annotations, most TCR beta V segments showed up in productive rearrangements about 87% or about 30% of the time in an earlier analysis of under 700 of the donors. Some IMGT-functional V segments, including TRBV6-2 and TRBV6-3, could not be told apart with the 87-base-pair reads, so those segments were excluded. Correlated functional status among segregating V segments might be attributable to linkage disequilibrium, but an unknown experimental factor could not be ruled out. A later analysis found that most CMV-associated TCR beta chains appeared HLA-restricted, with HLA associations seemingly driven largely by CMV exposure.

The sample was PBMCs. This receptor chain uses TRBV18 and TRBJ1-1; the D gene assignment is ambiguous. The sequence derives from a woman aged 40 to 55 in good health and CMV-seropositive. The CDR3 protein is CASSPGKEGNTEAFF. The DNA is TGTGCCAGCTCACCAGGGAAGGAGGGAAACACTGAAGCTTTCTTT.